The TCR beta chain described here comes from a study of regulatory T cells in long-lasting Graves disease. The sample's time point: newly diagnosed GD, antithyroid drugs for less than 3 months. Extracted PBMC RNA gave rise to the TCR library. This clonotype came up many times. From germline, CDR1 is DFQATT and CDR2 SNEGSKA (reference sequence). The V end was cut by 3 bases, the J end by 4 bases, with 15 bases between. The CDR3 is 14 residues long. TCR beta libraries were built with iRepertoire HTBI primers and Arm-PCR of CDR3 regions. TCRdb reprocessed the multiplex PCR reads via MiXCR and lists one record per CDR3 protein. The data hold 350,000 to 500,000 distinct CDR3 sequences, with around 15% observed a single time. These data also formed part of another study, on T cells in Graves' hyperthyroidism and ophthalmopathy.

This chain links TRBV20-1 with TRBJ2-5; TRBD1 or TRBD2 may be the D gene (5 bases each). This TCR came from a woman aged 45-65 years with Graves disease. Sequenced material: peripheral blood mononuclear cells (PBMCs), taken at new diagnosis, from a patient treated with antithyroid drugs. CDR3 nucleotides: TGCAGTGCTAGCCGCAGGGCGGGTGCAGAGACCCAGTACTTC. Its translation is CSASRRAGAETQYF.